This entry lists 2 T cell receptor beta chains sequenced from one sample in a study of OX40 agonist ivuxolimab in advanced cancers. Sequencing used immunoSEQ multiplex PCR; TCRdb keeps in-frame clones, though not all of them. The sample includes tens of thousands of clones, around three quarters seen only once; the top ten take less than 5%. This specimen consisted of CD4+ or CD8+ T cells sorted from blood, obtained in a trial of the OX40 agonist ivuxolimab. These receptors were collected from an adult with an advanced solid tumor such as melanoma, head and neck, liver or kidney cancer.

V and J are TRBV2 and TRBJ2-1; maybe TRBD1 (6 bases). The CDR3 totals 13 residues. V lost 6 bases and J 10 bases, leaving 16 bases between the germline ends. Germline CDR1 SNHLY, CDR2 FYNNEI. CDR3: CASSRGQPLEQFF. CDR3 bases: TGTGCCAGCAGCCGGGGACAACCCCTCGAGCAGTTCTTC. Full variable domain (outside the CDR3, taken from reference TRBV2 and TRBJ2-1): EPEVTQTPSHQVTQMGQEVILRCVPISNHLYFYWYRQILGQKVEFLVSFYNNEISEKSEIFDDQFSVERPDGSNFTLKIRSTKLEDSAMYFCASSRGQPLEQFFGPGTRLTVL.

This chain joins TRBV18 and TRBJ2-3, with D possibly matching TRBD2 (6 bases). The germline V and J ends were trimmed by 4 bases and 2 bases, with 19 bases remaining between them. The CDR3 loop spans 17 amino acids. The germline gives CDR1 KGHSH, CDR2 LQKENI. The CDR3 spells CASSLVSGTVLTDTQYF. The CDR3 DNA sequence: TGTGCCAGCTCACTGGTATCCGGGACTGTTCTCACAGATACGCAGTATTTT. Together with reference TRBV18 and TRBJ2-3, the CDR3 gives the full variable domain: NAGVMQNPRHLVRRRGQEARLRCSPMKGHSHVYWYRQLPEEGLKFMVYLQKENIIDESGMPKERFSAEFPKEGPSILRIQQVVRGDSAAYFCASSLVSGTVLTDTQYFGPGTRLTVL.